This passage covers 11 T cell receptor beta chains from one sample sequenced in a study of T cell responses to AZD1222 COVID-19 vaccine. Profiled with immunoSEQ multiplex PCR; TCRdb holds only in-frame clones, not every one. The data hold around 140,000 clones, with around 92% observed a single time. Sequenced material: peripheral blood, taken 28 days after the second AZD1222 dose. The receptors stem from an adult who received the AZD1222 COVID-19 vaccine.

The rearrangement uses TRBV4-1 and TRBJ1-1, with D tentatively TRBD1 (6 bases). V gave up 3 bases and J gave up 0 bases, with 8 bases separating them. The CDR3 has 14 amino acids. Per the germline V gene, CDR1 is MGHRA and CDR2 is YSYEKL. CDR3 sequence: CASSQGAMNTEAFF. As DNA, the CDR3 is TGCGCCAGCAGCCAGGGGGCCATGAACACTGAAGCTTTCTTT.

The chain combines TRBV2 with TRBJ1-1; D may be TRBD1 (6 bases). V was trimmed by 11 bases and J by 0 bases, leaving 13 bases between them. CDR3 length: 13 residues. CDR1 is SNHLY, CDR2 FYNNEI, per germline. The CDR3 sequence: CAGTDRVNTEAFF. As DNA, the CDR3 is TGTGCCGGGACGGACAGAGTGAACACTGAAGCTTTCTTT.

CDR3 coding DNA: TGTGCCAGCAGCTTAAACCCGGGACAGCAATATTCACCCCTCCACTTT. Protein product: CASSLNPGQQYSPLHF. The chain is built from TRBV7-2 and TRBJ1-6; 7 positions agree with TRBD1. Germline assignment: CDR1 SGHTA and CDR2 FQGNSA. The CDR3 spans 16 residues. V dropped 2 bases and J dropped 8; count of bases not matched to a gene: 9.

The J gene is TRBJ2-7, the V gene TRBV10-1; the D is unclear. The germline V gene has CDR1 WNHNN and CDR2 SYGVQD (reference sequence). The CDR3 extends over 15 amino acids. The ends were cut back, 0 bases at V and 0 bases at J, with 9 bases in the middle. CDR3 protein: CASSESTSFSYEQYV. Here the CDR3 DNA reads TGCGCCAGCAGTGAGTCGACCAGTTTCTCCTACGAGCAGTACGTC.

V and J are TRBV5-1 and TRBJ1-3; D is perhaps TRBD1 (5 bases). Germline V CDR1 and CDR2: SGHRS, YFSETQ. The CDR3 contains 14 residues. Trimming left V 5 bases short and J 8 bases short, with 17 bases between. CDR3 bases: TGCGCCAGCAGACTGACGGGGGATTTTGACACCATATATTTT. As protein: CASRLTGDFDTIYF.

J is TRBJ2-3 and V is TRBV2; D not resolved. With 2 bases removed from V and 0 bases from J, the gap between germline ends came to 18 bases. This CDR3 has 18 residues. Per germline, CDR1 SNHLY and CDR2 FYNNEI. The CDR3 DNA reads as TGTGCCAGCAGTGAATCTATCCTGGGCGGCACTAGCACAGATACGCAGTATTTT. It yields the protein CASSESILGGTSTDTQYF.

This chain uses TRBV13 with TRBJ1-2; tentatively, D is TRBD1 (6 bases). The CDR3 is made up of 14 amino acids. V was shortened by 4 bases and J by 6 bases, with 15 bases between the two germline ends. The germline V gene encodes CDR1 PRHDT and CDR2 FYEKMQ (reference sequence). The CDR3 region is CASSSRTGRDGYTF. CDR3 bases: TGTGCCAGCAGCTCCCGAACAGGGCGGGATGGCTACACCTTC.

The J gene is TRBJ1-2, the V gene TRBV9; TRBD1 is a possible D gene (6 bases). CDR3 length equals 14 residues. The V and J ends lost 0 bases and 5 bases respectively, with 11 bases between them. In germline, CDR1 is SGDLS, CDR2 YYNGEE. CDR3 nucleotide sequence: TGTGCCAGCAGCGTAGCCGTGGGGGCGTATGGCTACACCTTC. Translating gives CASSVAVGAYGYTF. Complete variable domain (other parts from reference TRBV9 and TRBJ1-2): DSGVTQTPKHLITATGQRVTLRCSPRSGDLSVYWYQQSLDQGLQFLIQYYNGEERAKGNILERFSAQQFPDLHSELNLSSLELGDSALYFCASSVAVGAYGYTFGSGTRLTVV.

J is TRBJ1-2 and V is TRBV28; D gene unclear. This CDR3 has 12 residues. V was cut by 10 bases and J by 0 bases, with 9 bases left in between. Germline V gene data show CDR1 as MDHEN and CDR2 as SYDVKM. Here the CDR3 reads CATNEANYGYTF. The CDR3 nucleotides are TGTGCCACCAATGAAGCTAACTATGGCTACACCTTC.

CDR3 amino acids: CASSRQGLTQYF. Written as DNA, the CDR3 is TGTGCCAGCAGCCGACAGGGTTTGACCCAGTACTTC. The rearrangement links TRBV7-2 to TRBJ2-5, with 7 bases fitting TRBD1. The V gene end was trimmed by 5 bases and the J gene end by 7 bases; junction bases not matched to a gene: 4. Germline CDR1 is SGHTA and CDR2 is FQGNSA. The CDR3 extends over 12 amino acids.

The CDR3 DNA is TGTGCCAGCAGCCCGGATTATGGAGGGAAAGAGACCCAGTACTTC. This codes for CASSPDYGGKETQYF. J is TRBJ2-5 and V is TRBV7-3; D may be TRBD2 (6 bases). Germline lookup yields CDR1 SGHTA and CDR2 FQGTGA. This CDR3 comprises 15 residues. Between the trimmed V and J ends, which lost 5 bases and 3 bases, there was a span of 16 bases.